Shown below are 24 T cell receptor beta chains from a single sample sequenced in a study of CD8 T cells in ankylosing spondylitis. Study-level results: Characteristic of ankylosing spondylitis blood, it appeared, was a TCR beta motif comprising several highly homologous variants.

MiXCR, run by TCRdb on the 5' RACE reads, gives a single entry per CDR3 protein. The repertoire holds over 700,000 distinct CDR3 sequences, with around 17% as singletons. Their antigens are not known. The specimen sequenced was blood, either unsorted or a sorted T cell fraction (not recorded which). The source of these receptors is a male donor with ankylosing spondylitis.

This sequence joins TRBV7-6 and TRBJ1-4, with D uncertain. Germline CDR1 and CDR2: SGHVS and FNYEAQ. CDR3 size: 15 residues. Trimming pared 1 base from V and 8 bases from J, leaving 14 bases between. In DNA form, the CDR3 reads TGTGCCAGCAGCTTAGATGACACCCCTGGGGAAAAACTGTTTTTT. This sequence encodes CASSLDDTPGEKLFF.

The chain is built from TRBV20-1 and TRBJ2-5; TRBD2 matches 7 bases. The V and J ends lost 2 bases and 1 base, in that order; junction bases with no gene match: 4. The CDR3 is 14 amino acids. Germline lookup yields CDR1 DFQATT and CDR2 SNEGSKA (reference sequence). The CDR3 reads CSARRGGPQETQYF. CDR3 nucleotides: TGCAGTGCTAGACGCGGGGGTCCCCAAGAGACCCAGTACTTC.

This clonotype was observed a handful of times. The gene calls are TRBV4-2 and TRBJ1-6; D not certain. This CDR3 region has 17 residues. The V end was cut by 1 base, the J end by 9 bases, with 19 bases between. From germline, CDR1 is LGHNA and CDR2 YNFKEQ. For the CDR3, the DNA is TGTGCCAGCAGCCAAGTGGAAGGACTGGGCGGTCTTTCACCCCTCCACTTT. This encodes CASSQVEGLGGLSPLHF.

This clonotype came up a few times. The J gene is TRBJ2-6, the V gene TRBV11-2; D remains unclear. This CDR3 has 13 residues. Germline V CDR1 and CDR2: SGHAT, FQNNGV. Trimming pared 0 bases from V and 5 bases from J, leaving 2 bases between. The CDR3 region is CASSLEWANVLTF. CDR3 nucleotides: TGTGCCAGCAGCTTAGAATGGGCCAACGTCCTGACTTTC.

This chain uses TRBV5-1 with TRBJ2-7, with D tentatively TRBD2 (6 bases). CDR3 size: 15 residues. Trimming removed 2 bases from V and 1 base from J, with 13 bases in between. Per germline, CDR1 SGHRS and CDR2 YFSETQ. CDR3 residues: CASSFSGSPSYEQYF. Written as DNA, the CDR3 is TGCGCCAGCAGCTTCAGCGGGTCTCCTTCCTACGAGCAGTACTTC.

The J gene is TRBJ1-2, the V gene TRBV20-1; D gene unclear. Germline V gene data show CDR1 as DFQATT and CDR2 as SNEGSKA (reference sequence). Trimming pared 3 bases from V and 0 bases from J, leaving 11 bases between. The CDR3 contains 14 residues. The CDR3 DNA reads as TGCAGTGCTAGGAGTGCAGGAGCTAACTATGGCTACACCTTC. Its translation is CSARSAGANYGYTF.

This clonotype was seen a few times. V is TRBV7-8 and J is TRBJ2-7; D gene unclear. CDR1 is SGHVS, CDR2 FQNEAQ, per germline. CDR3 length: 13 residues. V was cut by 1 base and J by 6 bases, with 10 bases left in between. The DNA of the CDR3 is TGTGCCAGCAGCTTAGTTGATTCGGGCGAGCAGTACTTC. Amino acid sequence: CASSLVDSGEQYF.

In its sample, this clonotype was seen a few times. This sequence joins TRBV7-8 and TRBJ2-7, with D possibly called TRBD1 or TRBD2 (5 bases each). V shed 5 bases and J shed 3 bases, with 20 bases lying between them. Germline V gene lookup returns CDR1 SGHVS and CDR2 FQNEAQ. The CDR3 consists of 16 residues. The CDR3 is CASSAKVGAGDYEQYF. In nucleotides, the CDR3 is TGTGCCAGCAGCGCAAAAGTCGGGGCAGGTGACTACGAGCAGTACTTC.

This clonotype has more than one count but fewer than ten. This rearrangement joins TRBV7-2 to TRBJ2-1; D is unclear. Germline V CDR1 and CDR2: SGHTA, FQGNSA. Trimming took off 8 bases at V and 6 bases at J, with 5 bases between the two ends. The CDR3 extends over 10 amino acids. For the CDR3, the DNA is TGTGCCAGCCAGTTCAATGAGCAGTTCTTC. It is translated as CASQFNEQFF.

The V call is TRBV5-1, the J call TRBJ1-1; D possibly corresponds to TRBD1 (5 bases). The V gene's germline CDR1 is SGHRS and CDR2 YFSETQ. The CDR3 runs to 14 residues. The ends were cut back, 10 bases at V and 5 bases at J, with 21 bases in the middle. DNA for the CDR3: TGCGCCTCTAAGGAGGACACAACGTGGACTGAAGCTTTCTTT. This sequence encodes CASKEDTTWTEAFF. Based on the CDR3 plus reference TRBV5-1 and TRBJ1-1, the full variable domain is KAGVTQTPRYLIKTRGQQVTLSCSPISGHRSVSWYQQTPGQGLQFLFEYFSETQRNKGNFPGRFSGRQFSNSRSEMNVSTLELGDSALYLCASKEDTTWTEAFFGQGTRLTVV.

The chain links TRBV20-1 to TRBJ1-5; TRBD1 aligns across 7 bases. Trimming removed 6 bases from V and 4 bases from J; junction bases left unmatched: 6. This CDR3 is built from 13 residues. The germline CDR1 and CDR2 sequences are DFQATT and SNEGSKA (reference sequence). The DNA of the CDR3 is TGCAGTGCCTCCGGGACAGAAAATCAGCCCCAGCATTTT. Protein product: CSASGTENQPQHF.

The J gene is TRBJ1-6, the V gene TRBV4-1; D call uncertain. Trimming stripped 0 bases from V and 3 bases from J, with 12 bases between. Germline assignment: CDR1 MGHRA and CDR2 YSYEKL. This CDR3 spans 17 amino acids. CDR3 amino acids: CASSQDARHYYNSPLHF. The CDR3 DNA reads TGCGCCAGCAGCCAAGATGCCAGGCATTACTATAATTCACCCCTCCACTTT.

This clonotype was seen a handful of times. The chain links TRBV5-1 to TRBJ2-7; tentative D call: TRBD2 (7 bases). Germline CDR1 reads SGHRS; CDR2 reads YFSETQ. The CDR3 spans 14 residues. The V gene lost 1 base and the J gene lost 5 bases, with 13 bases spanning the gap. This CDR3 reads CASSLRGGYDEQYF. For the CDR3, the DNA is TGCGCCAGCAGCTTGAGGGGGGGGTATGACGAGCAGTACTTC.

This clonotype was detected a few times. The chain links TRBV16 to TRBJ2-7; TRBD1 matches 7 bases. V trimming: 10 bases; J trimming: 3 bases; junction bases outside the gene matches: 9. There are 13 residues in the CDR3. Germline CDR1 and CDR2: KGHSY and FQNENV. The DNA for the CDR3 is TGTGCCACGTCACAGGGGCGGTACTACGAGCAGTACTTC. Its translation is CATSQGRYYEQYF.

The J gene is TRBJ2-6, the V gene TRBV3-1, with D maybe TRBD2 (5 bases). Germline V gene data show CDR1 as LGHDT and CDR2 as YNNKEL (reference sequence). CDR3 length equals 16 residues. The germline V and J ends were trimmed by 4 bases and 3 bases, with 13 bases remaining between them. CDR3 region: CASSRGSTRGANVLTF. Here the CDR3 DNA reads TGTGCCAGCAGCCGCGGGTCCACTCGTGGGGCCAACGTCCTGACTTTC.

This clonotype was picked up a small number of times. The V gene is TRBV24-1, the J gene TRBJ2-7; D not certain. Trimming left V 5 bases short and J 5 bases short, with 18 bases between. This CDR3 is 15 amino acids long. In germline, CDR1 is KGHDR, CDR2 SFDVKD. CDR3: CATSAVNRPLHEQYF. The DNA of the CDR3 is TGTGCCACCAGTGCAGTCAACAGACCCCTGCACGAGCAGTACTTC.

The chain uses TRBV29-1 and TRBJ1-1; D is uncertain. There are 14 residues in the CDR3. Germline V gene lookup returns CDR1 SQVTM and CDR2 ANQGSEA. V lost 4 bases and J 1 base, leaving 13 bases between the germline ends. The DNA for the CDR3 is TGCAGCGTTGGTGAATTGGGATCGAACACTGAAGCTTTCTTT. Translated: CSVGELGSNTEAFF. The full variable domain, completed using reference TRBV29-1 and TRBJ1-1, is SAVISQKPSRDICQRGTSLTIQCQVDSQVTMMFWYRQQPGQSLTLIATANQGSEATYESGFVIDKFPISRPNLTFSTLTVSNMSPEDSSIYLCSVGELGSNTEAFFGQGTRLTVV.

In its sample, this clonotype was seen a few times. This rearrangement joins TRBV7-2 to TRBJ1-6; D remains unclear. CDR3 length: 14 residues. Germline CDR1 reads SGHTA; CDR2 reads FQGNSA. The V and J ends lost 5 bases and 12 bases respectively, with 17 bases between them. The CDR3 loop is CASSPPGGGKPLHF. The CDR3 DNA reads as TGTGCCAGCAGCCCCCCAGGTGGAGGAAAACCCCTCCACTTT.

V usage is TRBV3-1 and J usage is TRBJ1-2; D ambiguous. The V end was cut by 1 base, the J end by 8 bases, with 5 bases between. The CDR3 length is 11 residues. In germline, CDR1 is LGHDT, CDR2 YNNKEL (reference sequence). CDR3 in DNA: TGTGCCAGCAGCCAAGCGCAGGGCTACACCTTC. It codes for CASSQAQGYTF.

The V gene is TRBV5-6, the J gene TRBJ2-2; unclear D gene. Trimming took 0 bases from V and 3 from J, leaving 18 bases between them. CDR1 and CDR2 (germline): SGHDT, YYEEEE. This CDR3 is 18 amino acids long. The CDR3, as DNA: TGTGCCAGCAGCTTGGAATCCCGTATCAGATACGACACCGGGGAGCTGTTTTTT. As protein: CASSLESRIRYDTGELFF.

V is TRBV20-1 and J is TRBJ2-1; the match to TRBD2 covers 9 bases. V gave up 5 bases and J gave up 4 bases; unmatched junction bases: 18. The CDR3 is 18 residues long. Germline CDR1 DFQATT, CDR2 SNEGSKA (reference sequence). The CDR3 DNA reads as TGCAGTGCTCCCGGGGAAATAGCGGGAGAATTTTTATACAATGAGCAGTTCTTC. It encodes CSAPGEIAGEFLYNEQFF.

The genes are TRBV5-1 and TRBJ2-2; TRBD1 might be the D (6 bases). Germline V lookup: CDR1 SGHRS, CDR2 YFSETQ. V lost 3 bases, J lost 1 base, and 7 bases lay in between. The CDR3 is 14 residues long. This chain's CDR3 is CASSWDMNTGELFF. The DNA of the CDR3 is TGCGCCAGCAGCTGGGACATGAACACCGGGGAGCTGTTTTTT.

This CDR3 is CSVETGIYNEQFF. CDR3 nucleotides: TGCAGCGTTGAAACAGGGATCTACAATGAGCAGTTCTTC. The rearrangement uses TRBV29-1 and TRBJ2-1; D may be TRBD1 (6 bases). The CDR3 is 13 residues long. Trimming removed 2 bases at V and 3 bases at J, with 8 bases between. Germline V gene lookup returns CDR1 SQVTM and CDR2 ANQGSEA.

This clonotype appeared a few times. V is TRBV4-3 and J is TRBJ2-1; 10 bases match TRBD2. Germline V lookup: CDR1 LGHNA, CDR2 YSLEER. This CDR3 is built from 15 residues. The V segment lost 0 bases and the J segment 7 bases; nucleotides outside the gene matches: 3. Written as DNA, the CDR3 is TGCGCCAGCAGCCAAGAAGGAGCGGGAGGGAATGAGCAGTTCTTC. This gives the protein CASSQEGAGGNEQFF.